This T cell receptor beta chain was sequenced for a study of T-cell memory formation after mild COVID-19. About the research overall: Most TCR clusters belonged to a single donor.

Study-wide findings and caveats: Researchers report contracting CD4+ clones mostly in CM and EM, with CD8+ clones in EMRA.

The ends lost 1 base at V and 2 bases at J; junction bases unmatched: 6. The CDR3 spans 15 residues. In germline, CDR1 is DFQATT, CDR2 SNEGSKA (reference sequence). In its sample, this clonotype was seen a few times. Its antigen is unidentified. After 5'RACE with constant-segment primers, TCR alpha and TCR beta cDNA libraries carrying sample barcodes and UMIs were obtained. TCRdb re-called the 5' RACE reads with MiXCR, one entry per CDR3 protein. The repertoire includes hundreds of thousands of distinct CDR3 sequences, about a fifth of them detected once, and 8.4% sits in the top ten. The V and J genes are TRBV20-1 and TRBJ2-7, with 9 positions matching TRBD2. The sequence was obtained from an adult woman who had mild COVID-19 (a few samples of this study predate the infection). Cell type and time point are not known. Sequencing was performed on PBMCs or a T cell subset sorted from them (not recorded which). The CDR3 protein is CSARVRTSETYEQYF. The DNA of the CDR3 is TGCAGTGCTAGAGTGCGGACTAGCGAGACCTACGAGCAGTACTTC.